One sample yielded the 5 T cell receptor beta chains listed below, sequenced in a study of cytomegalovirus exposure and HLA in healthy donors. The data were produced by immunoSEQ multiplex PCR, yet TCRdb's version contains in-frame clones alone and is incomplete. The sample has some 240,000 clones, about nine tenths seen once. Sequencing used PBMCs. The receptors here all came from a woman in her late teens or twenties in good health and CMV-seropositive.

The chain combines TRBV27 with TRBJ2-7; 10 nucleotides match TRBD1. CDR3 length equals 15 residues. Germline CDR1 is MNHEY and CDR2 is SMNVEV (reference sequence). Trimming took 3 bases from V and 2 from J; bases not matched to a gene: 4. The DNA for the CDR3 is TGTGCCAGCAGTTTTATGACAGGGGGCCCCTACGAGCAGTACTTC. This gives the protein CASSFMTGGPYEQYF.

The gene calls are TRBV10-3 and TRBJ1-5, with TRBD1 matching over 7 bases. The CDR3 consists of 14 residues. J was trimmed by 6 bases and V by 10 bases; bases with no gene match: 12. From germline, CDR1 is ENHRY and CDR2 SYGVKD. This CDR3 is CASGMGQSRQPQHF. The CDR3 DNA follows: TGTGCCAGCGGCATGGGACAGTCACGTCAGCCCCAGCATTTT.

Concerning this clone itself: A junction end diverges from the germline sequence, so it may reflect a read error. The chain employs TRBV5-1 and TRBJ2-7; TRBD1 might be the D (5 bases). The CDR3 is made up of 12 amino acids. CDR1 SGHRS and CDR2 YFSETQ come from the germline V gene. The CDR3 DNA sequence: TGCGCCAGCACCTTGGACAACTACGAGCAGTACTTC. Protein sequence: CASTLDNYEQYF.

The V and J genes are TRBV29-1 and TRBJ2-4; 12 bases line up with TRBD2. The junction had 3 bases not matched to a gene; V was cut back by 4 bases and J by 8 bases. Germline CDR1 is SQVTM and CDR2 is ANQGSEA. This CDR3 contains 13 residues. The CDR3 is CSVASGRGDIQYF. For the CDR3, the DNA is TGCAGCGTTGCTAGCGGGAGGGGAGACATTCAGTACTTC.

The chain links TRBV15 to TRBJ2-5; maybe TRBD1 (6 bases). V lost 8 bases to trimming and J lost 2 bases, with 9 bases between them. Germline-derived CDR1 and CDR2 are LNHNV and YYDKDF (reference sequence). The CDR3 has 12 residues. CDR3 in amino acids: CATQGNQETQYF. CDR3 DNA: TGTGCCACCCAGGGGAATCAAGAGACCCAGTACTTC.